The sequence of this T cell receptor beta chain was determined in a study of blood T cell repertoires in COVID-19. This table comes from immunoSEQ multiplex PCR, and its TCRdb copy is limited to in-frame clones, with some not included. The sample carries around 140,000 clones, under 90% recorded once. J gave up 0 bases and V 3 bases, and 4 bases lay outside the gene matches. Germline assignment: CDR1 ENHRY and CDR2 SYGVKD. The CDR3 has 18 amino acids. Sequencing was carried out using peripheral blood. The chain joins TRBV10-3 to TRBJ2-1; 14 positions match TRBD2. This TCR was recovered from a man between 65 and 85 years old who had recovered from COVID-19. In DNA, the CDR3 is TGTGCCATCAGTGAAAGGACTAGCGGGAGGAGCTCCTACAATGAGCAGTTCTTC. Translating it yields CAISERTSGRSSYNEQFF.